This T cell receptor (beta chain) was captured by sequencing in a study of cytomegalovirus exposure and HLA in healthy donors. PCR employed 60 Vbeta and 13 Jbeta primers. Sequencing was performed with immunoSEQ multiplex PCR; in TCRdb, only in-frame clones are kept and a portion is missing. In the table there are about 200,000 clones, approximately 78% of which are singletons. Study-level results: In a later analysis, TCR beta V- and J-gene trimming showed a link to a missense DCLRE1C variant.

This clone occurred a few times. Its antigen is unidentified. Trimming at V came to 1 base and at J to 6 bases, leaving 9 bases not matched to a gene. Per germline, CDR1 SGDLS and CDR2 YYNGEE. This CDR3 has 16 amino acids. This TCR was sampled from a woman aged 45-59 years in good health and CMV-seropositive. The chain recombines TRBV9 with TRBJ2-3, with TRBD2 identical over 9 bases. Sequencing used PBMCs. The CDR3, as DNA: TGTGCCAGCAGCGTATGGGGGCGGGGGGGGTCGGATACGCAGTATTTT. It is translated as CASSVWGRGGSDTQYF.